This T cell receptor beta chain was identified in a study of cytomegalovirus exposure and HLA in healthy donors. The V end was cut by 1 base, the J end by 1 base, with 3 bases between. Per the germline V gene, CDR1 is MGHRA and CDR2 is YSYEKL. The CDR3 consists of 13 residues. The count of this clone is one. In the PCR, 60 Vbeta and 13 Jbeta primers were used. TCRdb's copy holds only in-frame clones and misses some; the assay was immunoSEQ multiplex PCR. The table lists about 190,000 clones, around 86% of them singletons. The rearrangement uses TRBV4-1 and TRBJ2-3; D not resolved. This TCR derives from a woman aged 18-29 years in good health and CMV-seronegative. The sequenced sample consisted of PBMCs. CDR3 protein: CASSQVGTDTQYF. The DNA of the CDR3 is TGCGCCAGCAGCCAAGTCGGCACAGATACGCAGTATTTT.